A selection of T cell receptor beta chains follows, all from one sample in a study of blood T cell repertoires in COVID-19. Sequenced by immunoSEQ multiplex PCR; TCRdb stores in-frame clones only, minus some. The data show over 150,000 clones, with around 84% seen just once and approximately 7% held by the top ten. The sample was peripheral blood. The receptors originated from a man aged 50 to 60 with active or convalescent COVID-19. Each CDR3 is given with its conserved first and last residue. A D gene is named only where the DNA matches it firmly. A row's size may be missing; if present it is once, few, many or a size class.

D gene	CDR3 length	V gene	J gene	clone size	CDR3 protein	CDR3 DNA
-	16	TRBV11-2	TRBJ2-5	-	CASSSLLRGWQETQYF	TGTGCCAGCAGCTCCTTACTTCGGGGTTGGCAAGAGACCCAGTACTTC
TRBD1	16	TRBV7-2	TRBJ1-3	-	CASSTPYRGRGNTIYF	TGTGCCAGCAGCACCCCCTACAGGGGCCGTGGAAACACCATATATTTT
-	15	TRBV7-3	TRBJ2-1	-	CASSLGLNSYNEQFF	TGTGCCAGCAGCTTAGGGCTCAACTCCTACAATGAGCAGTTCTTC
-	16	TRBV30	TRBJ2-3	-	CAWGMSGALSTDTQYF	TGTGCCTGGGGGATGTCCGGAGCCCTGAGCACAGATACGCAGTATTTT
-	16	TRBV3-1/TRBV3-2	TRBJ2-3	-	CASSQDIRVSTDTQYF	TGTGCCAGCAGCCAAGATATCCGGGTTAGCACAGATACGCAGTATTTT
TRBD1	13	TRBV20-1	TRBJ2-7	-	CSASPQGAYEQYF	TGCAGTGCTAGTCCGCAGGGGGCATACGAGCAGTACTTC
-	19	TRBV18	TRBJ1-2	-	CASSQLPDIANQATEGYTF	TGTGCCAGCTCTCAATTGCCCGACATTGCGAATCAGGCCACCGAGGGCTACACCTTC
-	13	TRBV7-2	TRBJ1-1	-	CASSLVQVTEAFF	TGTGCCAGCAGCTTAGTCCAGGTCACGGAAGCTTTCTTT
-	12	TRBV3-1/TRBV3-2	TRBJ1-1	-	CASSQAMREAFF	TGTGCCAGCAGCCAAGCGATGCGAGAAGCTTTCTTT
TRBD2	16	TRBV7-2	TRBJ2-2	few	CASSLATGGYTGELFF	TGTGCCAGCAGCTTAGCTACCGGGGGGTACACCGGGGAGCTGTTTTTT
TRBD1	18	TRBV4-3	TRBJ1-6	-	CASSQDSLVRGRNSPLHF	TGCGCCAGCAGCCAAGACTCACTGGTCAGGGGGCGTAATTCACCCCTCCACTTT
TRBD2	17	TRBV7-3	TRBJ2-3	-	CASSLDSGLVWADTQYF	TGTGCCAGCAGCTTAGATTCGGGACTAGTGTGGGCAGATACGCAGTATTTT
-	13	TRBV14	TRBJ2-1	-	CASSRPGADWQFF	TGTGCCAGCAGCCGACCGGGAGCTGATTGGCAGTTCTTC